The 14 T cell receptor beta chains below come from one sample, sequenced in a study of memory CD4+ T cells and cytomegalovirus serostatus. The sort gate was single viable CD3+CD4+CD8-CD45RO+ cells for memory CD4+ T cells. TCRdb's table, derived via immunoSEQ multiplex PCR, lists solely in-frame clones and lacks some. The sample holds more than 45,000 clones, about 81% seen once. Material: memory CD4+ T cells from blood. Source of these receptors: an adult in good health and CMV-seronegative.

Notes on this clone: An end of the junction does not agree with germline; a read error may underlie this. The rearrangement joins TRBV4-2 to TRBJ2-1; TRBD2 might be the D (5 bases). The CDR3 sequence is 13 residues long. The germline gives CDR1 LGHNA, CDR2 YNFKEQ. DNA for the CDR3: TGTGCCAGCAGCCAAGAAGGGAGAGGTGAGCAATTCTTC. It translates to CASSQEGRGEQFF.

As for this clone: Other nucleotide sequences from this sample produce the same CDR3. V and J are TRBV9 and TRBJ2-1, with D possibly being TRBD1 (6 bases). There are 15 residues in the CDR3. Between the trimmed V and J ends, which lost 0 bases and 6 bases, there was a span of 13 bases. Germline-derived CDR1 and CDR2 are SGDLS and YYNGEE. The chain's CDR3 is CASSVALGGINEQFF. CDR3 DNA: TGTGCCAGCAGCGTAGCCCTAGGGGGTATCAATGAGCAGTTCTTC.

This clone turned up a few times. This chain links TRBV30 with TRBJ1-1; possible D gene TRBD1, 5 bases. The V end was cut by 2 bases, the J end by 8 bases, with 12 bases between. CDR3 size: 12 residues. Germline CDR1 is GTSNPN and CDR2 is SVGIG (reference sequence). The CDR3 DNA reads as TGTGCCTGGAGTCAGTCGCGGGGGGAAGCTTTCTTT. Translating gives CAWSQSRGEAFF.

The table lists this clone with a count of one. The J gene is TRBJ2-2, the V gene TRBV6-5, with D unclear. This CDR3 comprises 16 residues. The V gene's germline CDR1 is MNHEY and CDR2 SVGAGI. V dropped 2 bases and J dropped 0 bases, with 10 bases sitting between them. In DNA form, the CDR3 reads TGTGCCAGCAGTTACAGAAGAAGGACGAACACCGGGGAGCTGTTTTTT. It is translated as CASSYRRRTNTGELFF.

V and J are TRBV7-2 and TRBJ2-1; TRBD1 might be the D (6 bases). CDR1 is SGHTA and CDR2 is FQGNSA in the germline V gene. The CDR3 spans 13 residues. Trimming stripped 5 bases from V and 10 bases from J, with 15 bases between. CDR3 sequence (DNA): TGTGCCAGCAGCCTAAGGACGCAGGGGGAGCAGTTCTTC. The encoded protein is CASSLRTQGEQFF.

V usage is TRBV21-1 and J usage is TRBJ1-1; the table gives TRBD1 as D, unverified against the DNA. TRBV21-1 is a pseudogene. The CDR3 consists of 14 residues. The CDR3 DNA sequence: TGTGCCAGCAGCAGGCGGACAGCAAACACTGAAGCTTTCTTT. Protein: CASSRRTANTEAFF.

The chain is built from TRBV6-5 and TRBJ1-2, with 7 nucleotides matching TRBD1. The V gene end was trimmed by 4 bases and the J gene end by 5 bases; junction bases not matched to a gene: 4. This CDR3 spans 13 amino acids. Germline V lookup: CDR1 MNHEY, CDR2 SVGAGI. In nucleotides, the CDR3 is TGTGCCAGCAGTTCAGGGGGGGCTTATGGCTACACCTTC. It encodes CASSSGGAYGYTF.

The chain has TRBV21-1 and TRBJ1-5; TRBD1 was called by the table and not checked on the DNA. TRBV21-1 is deemed a pseudogene. The CDR3 covers 14 residues. For the CDR3, the DNA is TGTGCCAGCAGCAAAGACCCAGACAATCAGCCCCAGCATTTT. It encodes CASSKDPDNQPQHF.

This clone has a single count. The chain links TRBV6-5 to TRBJ1-1; D is ambiguous. The V end was cut by 6 bases, the J end by 4 bases, with 15 bases between. This CDR3 has 14 amino acids. Per germline, CDR1 MNHEY and CDR2 SVGAGI. The CDR3 coding sequence is TGTGCCAGCAGAGAAGCTAGGGAACTCACTGAAGCTTTCTTT. Amino acid sequence: CASREARELTEAFF.

This sequence joins TRBV4-2 and TRBJ2-1; D is undetermined. The CDR3 sequence is 17 residues long. CDR1 LGHNA and CDR2 YNFKEQ come from the germline V gene. V dropped 1 base and J dropped 5 bases, with 18 bases sitting between them. The CDR3 DNA reads TGTGCCAGCAGCCAAGCTACATTGGGTCACGGTGACAATGAGCAGTTCTTC. Translated: CASSQATLGHGDNEQFF.

The rearrangement uses TRBV5-6 and TRBJ1-1, with 8 nucleotides matching TRBD1. This CDR3 spans 14 amino acids. The J segment lost 4 bases and the V segment lost 5 bases, leaving 7 bases of the junction unmatched. CDR1 and CDR2 (germline): SGHDT, YYEEEE. The CDR3 loop reads CASSTTGGITEAFF. DNA of the CDR3: TGTGCCAGCAGTACCACAGGGGGGATCACTGAAGCTTTCTTT.

This clone showed up just a few times. This CDR3 reads CASSQEVGPAGELFF. The CDR3 coding sequence is TGCGCCAGCAGCCAAGAAGTAGGCCCCGCCGGGGAGCTGTTTTTT. The rearrangement links TRBV4-1 to TRBJ2-2; D not resolved. Germline CDR1 is MGHRA and CDR2 is YSYEKL. The V and J ends lost 0 bases and 6 bases respectively, with 11 bases between them. The CDR3 covers 15 residues.

This chain links TRBV10-2 with TRBJ2-7, with TRBD2 matching over 10 bases. This CDR3 region has 14 residues. CDR1 WSHSY and CDR2 SAAADI come from the germline V gene. Trimming removed 5 bases from V and 7 bases from J; junction bases left unmatched: 8. Written as DNA, the CDR3 is TGCGCCAGCAGTACTAGCGGGGTGATACGAGAGCAGTACTTC. Protein product: CASSTSGVIREQYF.

The chain employs TRBV29-1 and TRBJ2-7, with 8 bases matching TRBD2. With 7 bases clipped from V and 5 bases from J, the junction kept 4 bases outside the gene matches. CDR3 length: 11 residues. CDR1 is SQVTM and CDR2 is ANQGSEA in the germline V gene. In DNA form, the CDR3 reads TGCAGCGCTCGGACTAGCAACGAGCAGTACTTC. This translates into CSARTSNEQYF.